The source of this T cell receptor (beta chain) is a study of T cell repertoires in cytomegalovirus infection. In the study overall: Public TCR beta signature analysis indicated the presence of both CMV infection and matching HLA type. General study findings and limits: Identification of carriers of CMV plus the relevant HLA was performed using cumulative public TCR beta family frequency. Clonotype analysis showed dominance of the ex vivo response by HLA-C-restricted CMV-specific TCR beta clonotypes.

This CDR3 spans 18 amino acids. With 3 bases clipped from V and 2 bases from J, the junction kept 5 bases outside the gene matches. Looked up from germline, CDR1 is MNHEY and CDR2 is SMNVEV (reference sequence). Concerning this clonotype: Its matching antigen is unknown.

TCRdb reprocessed the reads with MiXCR, giving one entry per CDR3 protein. This repertoire shows more than 150,000 distinct CDR3 sequences, roughly 19% found once; its top ten account for 2.5% to 3%. The chain combines TRBV27 with TRBJ2-3, with 16 bases matching TRBD2. This receptor was obtained from a human donor in good health (CMV status not recorded). Some clones in this sample may be carry-over from other donors' samples. The sample consisted of PBMCs. CDR3 sequence (DNA): TGTGCCAGCAGTTTCTCCGGGACTAGCGGGAGGGCCACAGATACGCAGTATTTT. Residues: CASSFSGTSGRATDTQYF.